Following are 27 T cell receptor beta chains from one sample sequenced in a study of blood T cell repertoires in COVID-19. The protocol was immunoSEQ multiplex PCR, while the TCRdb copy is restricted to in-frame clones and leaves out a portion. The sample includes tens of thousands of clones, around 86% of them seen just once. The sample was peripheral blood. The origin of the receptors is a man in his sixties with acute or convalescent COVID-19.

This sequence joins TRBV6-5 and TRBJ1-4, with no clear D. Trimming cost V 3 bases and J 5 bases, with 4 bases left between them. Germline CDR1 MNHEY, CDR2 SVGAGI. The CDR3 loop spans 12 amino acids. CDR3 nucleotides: TGTGCCAGCAGTTATCAGAATGAAAAACTGTTTTTT. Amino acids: CASSYQNEKLFF.

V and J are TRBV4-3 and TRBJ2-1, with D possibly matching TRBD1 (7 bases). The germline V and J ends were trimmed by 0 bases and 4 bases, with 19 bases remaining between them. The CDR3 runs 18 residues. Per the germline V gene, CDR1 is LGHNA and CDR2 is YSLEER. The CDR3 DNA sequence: TGCGCCAGCAGCCAAGATTGGGATTCAGGGGGGTATTACAATGAGCAGTTCTTC. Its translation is CASSQDWDSGGYYNEQFF.

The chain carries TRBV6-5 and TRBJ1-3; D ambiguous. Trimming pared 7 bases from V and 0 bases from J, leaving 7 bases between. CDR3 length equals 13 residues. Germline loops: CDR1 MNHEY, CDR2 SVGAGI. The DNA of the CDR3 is TGTGCCAGCACCCTAGCCTCTGGAAACACCATATATTTT. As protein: CASTLASGNTIYF.

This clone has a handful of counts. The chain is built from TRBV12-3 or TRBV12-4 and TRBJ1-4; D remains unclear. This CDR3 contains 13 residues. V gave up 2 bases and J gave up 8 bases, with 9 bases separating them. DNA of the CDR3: TGTGCCAGCAGTTTAATATACGGGGAAAAACTGTTTTTT. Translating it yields CASSLIYGEKLFF.

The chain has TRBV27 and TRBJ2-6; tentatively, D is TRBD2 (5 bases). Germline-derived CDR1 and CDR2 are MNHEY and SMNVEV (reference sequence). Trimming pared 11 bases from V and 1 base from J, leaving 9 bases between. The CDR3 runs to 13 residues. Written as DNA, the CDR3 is TGTGCCTCCGGGGTATCTGGGGCCAACGTCCTGACTTTC. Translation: CASGVSGANVLTF.

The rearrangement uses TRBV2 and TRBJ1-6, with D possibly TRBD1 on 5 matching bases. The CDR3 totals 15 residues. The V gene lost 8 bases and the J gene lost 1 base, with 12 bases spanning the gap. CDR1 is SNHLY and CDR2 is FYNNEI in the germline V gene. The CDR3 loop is CASVSGKSYNSPLHF. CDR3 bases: TGTGCCAGCGTATCAGGGAAGTCCTATAATTCACCCCTCCACTTT. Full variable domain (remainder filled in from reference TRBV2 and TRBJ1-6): EPEVTQTPSHQVTQMGQEVILRCVPISNHLYFYWYRQILGQKVEFLVSFYNNEISEKSEIFDDQFSVERPDGSNFTLKIRSTKLEDSAMYFCASVSGKSYNSPLHFGNGTRLTVT.

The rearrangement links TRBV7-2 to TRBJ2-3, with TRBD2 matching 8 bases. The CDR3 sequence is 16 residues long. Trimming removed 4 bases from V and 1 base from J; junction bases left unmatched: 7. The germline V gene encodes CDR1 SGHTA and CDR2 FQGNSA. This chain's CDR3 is CASSWGAGEGTDTQYF. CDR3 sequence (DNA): TGTGCCAGCAGCTGGGGAGCGGGGGAGGGCACAGATACGCAGTATTTT.

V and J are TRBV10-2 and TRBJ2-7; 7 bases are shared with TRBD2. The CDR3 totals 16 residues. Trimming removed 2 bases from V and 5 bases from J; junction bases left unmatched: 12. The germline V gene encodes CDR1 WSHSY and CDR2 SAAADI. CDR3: CASSEISTSRGDEQYF. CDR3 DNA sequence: TGCGCCAGCAGTGAGATTTCGACTAGCCGGGGGGACGAGCAGTACTTC.

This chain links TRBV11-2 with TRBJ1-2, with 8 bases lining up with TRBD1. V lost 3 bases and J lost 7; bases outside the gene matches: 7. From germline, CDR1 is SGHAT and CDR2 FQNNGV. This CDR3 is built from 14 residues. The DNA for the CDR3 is TGTGCCAGCAGCTTTGGACAGGGTCTCGTTGGCTACACCTTC. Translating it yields CASSFGQGLVGYTF.

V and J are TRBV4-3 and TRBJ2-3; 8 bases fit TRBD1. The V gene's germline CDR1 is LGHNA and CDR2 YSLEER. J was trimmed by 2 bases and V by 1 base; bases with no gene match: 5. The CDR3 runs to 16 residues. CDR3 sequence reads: CASSQGWTGFTDTQYF. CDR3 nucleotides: TGCGCCAGCAGCCAAGGTTGGACAGGGTTCACAGATACGCAGTATTTT.

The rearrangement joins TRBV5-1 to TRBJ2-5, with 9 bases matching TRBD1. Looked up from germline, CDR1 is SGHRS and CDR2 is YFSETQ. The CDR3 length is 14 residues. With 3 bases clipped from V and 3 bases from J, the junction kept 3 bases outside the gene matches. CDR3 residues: CASSSDRGKETQYF. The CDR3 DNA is TGCGCCAGCAGCTCCGACAGGGGGAAAGAGACCCAGTACTTC.

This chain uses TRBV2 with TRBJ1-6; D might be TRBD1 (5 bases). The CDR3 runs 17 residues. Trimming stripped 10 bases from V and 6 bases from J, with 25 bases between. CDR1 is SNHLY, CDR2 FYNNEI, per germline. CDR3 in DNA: TGTGCCACCAAAAGATCCGGAGGGGTTCTAATTAATTCACCCCTCCACTTT. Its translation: CATKRSGGVLINSPLHF.

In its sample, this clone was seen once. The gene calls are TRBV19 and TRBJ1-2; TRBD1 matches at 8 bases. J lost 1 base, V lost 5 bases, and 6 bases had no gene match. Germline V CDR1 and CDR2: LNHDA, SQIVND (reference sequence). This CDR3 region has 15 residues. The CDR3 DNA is TGTGCCAGTAGTGCCCGACAGGGGATTAACTATGGCTACACCTTC. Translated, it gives CASSARQGINYGYTF.

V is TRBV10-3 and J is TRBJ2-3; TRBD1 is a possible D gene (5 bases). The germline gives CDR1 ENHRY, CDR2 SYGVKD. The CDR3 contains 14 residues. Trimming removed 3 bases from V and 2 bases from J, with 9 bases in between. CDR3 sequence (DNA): TGTGCCATCAGTGAAGGGGAATACACAGATACGCAGTATTTT. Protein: CAISEGEYTDTQYF.

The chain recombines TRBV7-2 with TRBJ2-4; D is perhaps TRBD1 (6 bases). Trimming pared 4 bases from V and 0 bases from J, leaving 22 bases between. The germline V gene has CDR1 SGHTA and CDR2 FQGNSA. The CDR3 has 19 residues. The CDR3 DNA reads TGTGCCAGCAGCTCCCCCCCCGGACAGATCATACTAGCCAAAAACATTCAGTACTTC. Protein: CASSSPPGQIILAKNIQYF.

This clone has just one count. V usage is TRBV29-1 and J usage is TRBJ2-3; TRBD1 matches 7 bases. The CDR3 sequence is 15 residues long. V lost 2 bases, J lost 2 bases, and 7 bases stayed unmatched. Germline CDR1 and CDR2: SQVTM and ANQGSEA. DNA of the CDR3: TGCAGCGTTGAATCGGAACAGGGGCCCACAGATACGCAGTATTTT. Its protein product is CSVESEQGPTDTQYF.

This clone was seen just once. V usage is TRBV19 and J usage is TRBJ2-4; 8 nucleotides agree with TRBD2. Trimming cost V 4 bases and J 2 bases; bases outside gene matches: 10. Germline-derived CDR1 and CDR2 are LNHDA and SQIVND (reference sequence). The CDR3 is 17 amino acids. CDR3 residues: CASSTTGRGITKNIQYF. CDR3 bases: TGTGCCAGTAGTACTACCGGGAGGGGGATAACCAAAAACATTCAGTACTTC.

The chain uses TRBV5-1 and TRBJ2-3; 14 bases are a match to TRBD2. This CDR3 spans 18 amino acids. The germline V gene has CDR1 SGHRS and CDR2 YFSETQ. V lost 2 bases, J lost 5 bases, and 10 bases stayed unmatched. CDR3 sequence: CASSFHATSGGEVDTQYF. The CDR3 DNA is TGCGCCAGCAGCTTCCATGCGACTAGCGGGGGGGAAGTAGATACGCAGTATTTT. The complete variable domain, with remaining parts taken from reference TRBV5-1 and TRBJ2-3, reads KAGVTQTPRYLIKTRGQQVTLSCSPISGHRSVSWYQQTPGQGLQFLFEYFSETQRNKGNFPGRFSGRQFSNSRSEMNVSTLELGDSALYLCASSFHATSGGEVDTQYFGPGTRLTVL.

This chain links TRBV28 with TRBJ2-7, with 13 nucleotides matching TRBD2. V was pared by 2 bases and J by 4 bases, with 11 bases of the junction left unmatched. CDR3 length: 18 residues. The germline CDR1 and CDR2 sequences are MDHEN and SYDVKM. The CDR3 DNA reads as TGTGCCAGCAGTTTAGTCCCCTTACTAGCGGGGGGGCCGTACGAGCAGTACTTC. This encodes CASSLVPLLAGGPYEQYF.

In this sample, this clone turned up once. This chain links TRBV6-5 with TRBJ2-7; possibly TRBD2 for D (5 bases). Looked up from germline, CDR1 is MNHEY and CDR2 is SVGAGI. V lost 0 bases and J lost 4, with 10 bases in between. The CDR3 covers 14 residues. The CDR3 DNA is TGTGCCAGCAGTTACTCAACCGAGGGATACGAGCAGTACTTC. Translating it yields CASSYSTEGYEQYF.

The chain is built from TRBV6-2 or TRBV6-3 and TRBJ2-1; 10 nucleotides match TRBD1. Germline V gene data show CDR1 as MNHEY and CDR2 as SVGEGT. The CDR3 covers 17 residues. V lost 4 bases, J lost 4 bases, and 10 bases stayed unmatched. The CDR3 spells CASSLGTGTGVYNEQFF. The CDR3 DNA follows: TGTGCCAGCAGTTTGGGAACCGGGACAGGGGTGTACAATGAGCAGTTCTTC.

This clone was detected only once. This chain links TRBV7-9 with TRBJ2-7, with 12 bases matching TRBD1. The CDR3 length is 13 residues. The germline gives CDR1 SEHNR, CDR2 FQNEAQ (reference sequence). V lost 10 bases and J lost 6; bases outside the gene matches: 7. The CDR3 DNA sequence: TGTGCCATTACCCGGGACAGGGGGCGCGAGCAGTACTTC. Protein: CAITRDRGREQYF.

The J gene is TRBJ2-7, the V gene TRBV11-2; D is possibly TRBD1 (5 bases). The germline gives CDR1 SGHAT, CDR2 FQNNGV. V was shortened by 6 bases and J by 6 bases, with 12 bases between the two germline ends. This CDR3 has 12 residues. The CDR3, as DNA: TGTGCCAGCAGTCCCAGGGTCTTCGAGCAGTACTTC. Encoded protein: CASSPRVFEQYF.

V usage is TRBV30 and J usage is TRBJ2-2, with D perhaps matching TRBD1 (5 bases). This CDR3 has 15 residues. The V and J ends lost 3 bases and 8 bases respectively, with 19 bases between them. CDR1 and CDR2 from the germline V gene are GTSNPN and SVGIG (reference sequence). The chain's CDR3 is CAWSLKGPVRGELFF. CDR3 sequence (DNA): TGTGCCTGGAGCCTAAAGGGGCCGGTACGGGGGGAGCTGTTTTTT.

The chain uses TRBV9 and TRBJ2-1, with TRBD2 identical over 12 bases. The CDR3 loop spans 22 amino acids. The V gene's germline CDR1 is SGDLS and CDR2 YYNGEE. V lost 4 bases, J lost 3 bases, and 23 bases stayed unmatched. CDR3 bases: TGTGCCAGCAGCTCTGGACTAGCGGGGCTTAATACACGTACCCCGGGCTACAATGAGCAGTTCTTC. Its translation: CASSSGLAGLNTRTPGYNEQFF.

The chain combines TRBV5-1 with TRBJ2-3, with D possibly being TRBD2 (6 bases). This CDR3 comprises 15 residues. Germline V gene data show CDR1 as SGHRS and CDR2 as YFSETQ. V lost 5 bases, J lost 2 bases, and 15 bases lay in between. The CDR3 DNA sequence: TGCGCCAGCAGGAGGGACGGCGGGACCACAGATACGCAGTATTTT. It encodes CASRRDGGTTDTQYF.

In DNA form, the CDR3 reads TGTGCCAGTAGTATATTAGACAGGGTAAACACTGAAGCTTTCTTT. It is translated as CASSILDRVNTEAFF. This sequence joins TRBV19 and TRBJ1-1; 7 positions match TRBD1. CDR3 length: 15 amino acids. From germline, CDR1 is LNHDA and CDR2 SQIVND (reference sequence). The trim removed 2 bases at V and 2 bases at J, leaving 5 bases unmatched.